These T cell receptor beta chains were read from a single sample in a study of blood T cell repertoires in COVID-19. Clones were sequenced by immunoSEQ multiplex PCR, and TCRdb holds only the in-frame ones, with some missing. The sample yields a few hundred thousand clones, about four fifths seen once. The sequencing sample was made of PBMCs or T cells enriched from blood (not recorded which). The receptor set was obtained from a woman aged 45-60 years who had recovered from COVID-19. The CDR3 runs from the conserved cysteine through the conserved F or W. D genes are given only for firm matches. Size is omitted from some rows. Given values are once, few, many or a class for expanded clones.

CDR3: CASSLGQAGNTIYF
DNA: TGTGCCAGCAGCTTAGGGCAGGCTGGAAACACCATATATTTT
J: TRBJ1-3
D: -
size: -
V: TRBV7-2

CDR3: CASSERRSSGANVLTF
DNA: TGTGCCAGCAGCGAGCGTCGGTCTTCCGGGGCCAACGTCCTGACTTTC
J: TRBJ2-6
D: -
size: -
V: TRBV9

CDR3: CAISDGARGYTF
DNA: TGTGCCATCAGTGATGGGGCGCGCGGCTACACCTTC
J: TRBJ1-2
D: -
size: once
V: TRBV10-3

CDR3: CAWSAQVSTEAFF
DNA: TGTGCCTGGAGTGCACAGGTTAGCACTGAAGCTTTCTTT
J: TRBJ1-1
D: -
size: -
V: TRBV30

CDR3: CASSRDPGLEYEQYF
DNA: TGTGCCAGCAGCCGCGACCCGGGACTCGAATACGAGCAGTACTTC
J: TRBJ2-7
D: -
size: -
V: TRBV9

CDR3: CSVGGETYEQYF
DNA: TGCAGCGTGGGGGGGGAGACCTACGAGCAGTACTTC
J: TRBJ2-7
D: TRBD2
size: -
V: TRBV29-1

CDR3: CATKGGTEAFF
DNA: TGTGCCACAAAGGGGGGGACTGAAGCTTTCTTT
J: TRBJ1-1
D: -
size: -
V: TRBV10-3

CDR3: CASSLAGGEVNTEAFF
DNA: TGTGCCAGCAGCTTGGCGGGGGGCGAGGTGAACACTGAAGCTTTCTTT
J: TRBJ1-1
D: -
size: -
V: TRBV5-8

CDR3: CASSQDRGIGQPQHF
DNA: TGTGCCAGCAGCCAAGACCGAGGAATCGGTCAGCCCCAGCATTTT
J: TRBJ1-5
D: -
size: once
V: TRBV4-2

CDR3: CASSQGTTNEKLFF
DNA: TGTGCCAGCAGTCAGGGTACAACTAATGAAAAACTGTTTTTT
J: TRBJ1-4
D: -
size: -
V: TRBV5-5

CDR3: CASSYIGTEAFF
DNA: TGTGCCAGCAGTTATATCGGCACTGAAGCTTTCTTT
J: TRBJ1-1
D: -
size: -
V: TRBV6-5

CDR3: CSAKGLAENNEQFF
DNA: TGCAGCGCGAAGGGGCTAGCGGAGAACAATGAGCAGTTCTTC
J: TRBJ2-1
D: TRBD2
size: -
V: TRBV29-1

CDR3: CASSLGAGASNYGYTF
DNA: TGTGCCAGCAGCTTAGGGGCTGGGGCCTCTAACTATGGCTACACCTTC
J: TRBJ1-2
D: -
size: few
V: TRBV11-3

CDR3: CASSLDVGGQTLNSPLHF
DNA: TGTGCCAGCAGCTTAGACGTGGGCGGACAGACTCTTAATTCACCCCTCCACTTT
J: TRBJ1-6
D: -
size: -
V: TRBV7-2

CDR3: CASSLRGGSNTGELFF
DNA: TGCGCCAGCAGCTTAAGAGGGGGAAGCAACACCGGGGAGCTGTTTTTT
J: TRBJ2-2
D: -
size: -
V: TRBV5-1

CDR3: CASSQEISSYNEQFF
DNA: TGTGCCAGCAGCCAAGAAATTAGCTCCTACAATGAGCAGTTCTTC
J: TRBJ2-1
D: -
size: few
V: TRBV14

CDR3: CASSQDGQGHTEAFF
DNA: TGCGCCAGCAGCCAAGACGGACAGGGGCACACTGAAGCTTTCTTT
J: TRBJ1-1
D: TRBD1
size: -
V: TRBV4-3

CDR3: CASSYTLAGGSYEQYF
DNA: TGTGCCAGCAGTTACACACTAGCGGGAGGGTCCTACGAGCAGTACTTC
J: TRBJ2-7
D: TRBD2
size: -
V: TRBV6-5

CDR3: CASSRQEFNYGYTF
DNA: TGCGCCAGCAGCCGACAGGAGTTTAACTATGGCTACACCTTC
J: TRBJ1-2
D: -
size: -
V: TRBV5-1

CDR3: CAISGRWEGQNTEAFF
DNA: TGTGCCATCAGTGGACGTTGGGAGGGCCAAAACACTGAAGCTTTCTTT
J: TRBJ1-1
D: -
size: -
V: TRBV10-3

CDR3: CASSIGSLQAEKLFF
DNA: TGTGCCAGTAGTATTGGGAGCCTTCAGGCGGAAAAACTGTTTTTT
J: TRBJ1-4
D: -
size: once
V: TRBV19

CDR3: CASSPLEGAGGYTF
DNA: TGTGCCAGCAGCCCCTTGGAGGGAGCGGGGGGCTACACCTTC
J: TRBJ1-2
D: -
size: -
V: TRBV7-9

CDR3: CASSSTGTTGNTIYF
DNA: TGTGCCAGTAGTTCGACCGGGACAACTGGAAACACCATATATTTT
J: TRBJ1-3
D: -
size: -
V: TRBV19

CDR3: CASSPPLSTEAFF
DNA: TGTGCCAGCAGCCCCCCTTTGTCCACTGAAGCTTTCTTT
J: TRBJ1-1
D: -
size: -
V: TRBV7-9

CDR3: CASGDRNSYEQYF
DNA: TGTGCCAGTGGGGACAGAAACTCCTACGAGCAGTACTTC
J: TRBJ2-7
D: TRBD1
size: once
V: TRBV19

CDR3: CASKIGQVSNTEAFF
DNA: TGTGCCAGTAAAATCGGACAGGTTTCGAACACTGAAGCTTTCTTT
J: TRBJ1-1
D: TRBD1
size: -
V: TRBV19

CDR3: CASRTYTTGSAGYTF
DNA: TGTGCCAGCAGAACTTATACGACAGGGTCGGCCGGCTACACCTTC
J: TRBJ1-2
D: TRBD1
size: few
V: TRBV2

CDR3: CASSVEGRPGAEAFF
DNA: TGTGCCAGCAGCGTAGAGGGTCGCCCCGGGGCTGAAGCTTTCTTT
J: TRBJ1-1
D: -
size: -
V: TRBV9

CDR3: CAWSSGNWDQPQHF
DNA: TGTGCCTGGAGTAGCGGGAATTGGGATCAGCCCCAGCATTTT
J: TRBJ1-5
D: -
size: -
V: TRBV30

CDR3: CASSEGRGRSPLHF
DNA: TGTGCCAGCAGTGAAGGCAGGGGAAGGTCACCCCTCCACTTT
J: TRBJ1-6
D: -
size: -
V: TRBV6-1

CDR3: CAWSVAGNYGYTF
DNA: TGTGCCTGGAGTGTTGCGGGGAACTATGGCTACACCTTC
J: TRBJ1-2
D: -
size: -
V: TRBV30